This T cell receptor beta chain was recovered during a study of vaccination and CD4 T cells after COVID-19. Across the whole study: For post-vaccine samples, collection took place a median roughly 72 days after dose two, ranging from 14 to 241. Overlapping spike peptides served as the stimulus for the cells. These peptides came from SARS-CoV-2 and from the common cold coronaviruses HCoV-NL63, HCoV-OC43 and HCoV-229E.

Treatment described: approximately nine-day PBMC culture with coronavirus spike peptide pools or control peptides (ViraFEST assay). Before TCRs were sequenced, ViraFEST expanded antigen-specific T cells with peptide pools. The Oncomine TCR Beta short-read assay sequenced DNA from cultured CD4+ T cells. TCRdb re-called the PCR reads with MiXCR, one entry per CDR3 protein. The profile covers 9,900 or so distinct CDR3 sequences, with 30% appearing a single time and 7.5% to 10% taken by the ten largest. Deletions cut 7 bases from V and 0 bases from J, with 8 bases between. Germline V gives CDR1 SGHRS, CDR2 YFSETQ. The CDR3 is 12 residues long. Remarks on this clonotype: Its antigen is currently unknown.

Sample: CD4+ T cells from blood, cultured in vitro, taken after SARS-CoV-2 vaccination. This chain links TRBV5-1 with TRBJ2-7; D is unresolved. This TCR derives from a human donor who had recovered from COVID-19. CDR3 DNA sequence: TGCGCCAGCGGACGTAGCTCCTACGAGCAGTACTTC. Protein: CASGRSSYEQYF.